This T cell receptor (beta chain) was documented in a study of blood T cell repertoires in COVID-19. Looked up from germline, CDR1 is LNHDA and CDR2 is SQIVND (reference sequence). The CDR3 loop spans 13 amino acids. The junction had 3 bases not matched to a gene; V was cut back by 3 bases and J by 4 bases. The protocol was immunoSEQ multiplex PCR, while the TCRdb copy is restricted to in-frame clones and leaves out a portion. The sample has more than 110,000 clones, about four fifths seen once. This clone was recorded only once. The TCR comes from a woman between 55 and 75 years old with acute or convalescent COVID-19. The chain employs TRBV19 and TRBJ2-7, with 7 bases matching TRBD1. The sample consisted of peripheral blood. CDR3 amino acids: CASSMGQNYEQYF. For the CDR3, the DNA is TGTGCCAGTAGTATGGGACAGAATTACGAGCAGTACTTC.